This TCR beta chain came from a study of lymphopenia after photon versus proton radiotherapy. General study points: Authors raise, but do not show, better survival with proton therapy. Proton therapy kept repertoires fairly stable, unlike photons, which gained effector/memory cells.

Sequenced by immunoSEQ multiplex PCR; TCRdb stores in-frame clones only, minus some. The repertoire has 2,500 to 3,500 clones, less than 80% of them found once; the top ten carry approximately 53%. For this clone: Its antigen is unknown.

V lost 5 bases and J lost 5, with 13 bases in between. In germline, CDR1 is SEHNR, CDR2 FQNEAQ (reference sequence). This CDR3 is built from 13 residues. The chain links TRBV7-9 to TRBJ2-7; the D gene is possibly TRBD1 (6 bases). This material consisted of peripheral blood, taken from a patient treated with proton-based radiotherapy. The origin of this receptor is an elderly man with esophageal cancer. CDR3 in amino acids: CASSTLQGHEQYF. The CDR3 bases are TGTGCCAGCAGCACCCTTCAGGGGCACGAGCAGTACTTC.